The clone carrying this T cell receptor beta chain came up a few times. This sample is drawn from a study of blood T cell repertoires in COVID-19. Overall study: Nucleic acid was either cDNA or gDNA, and it came from T cells, B-cell-depleted T cells, or PBMCs.

The CDR3 runs 17 residues. Trimming cost V 8 bases and J 0 bases; bases outside gene matches: 11. Germline V gene sequence: CDR1 SNHLY, CDR2 FYNNEI. As processed by the authors: Amplification from reference gene primers served as the basis for estimated nucleated cell counts. TCRdb's table, derived via immunoSEQ multiplex PCR, lists solely in-frame clones and lacks some. V and J calls and clone size are given by that table; D and trimming were obtained from the DNA. The data hold around 86,000 clones, with 70% to 90% observed a single time. This receptor was obtained from a human donor with acute or convalescent COVID-19. The donor label of this sample is uncertain. Material for sequencing was peripheral blood. V usage is TRBV2 and J usage is TRBJ1-5, with 9 bases that match TRBD1. The CDR3 loop reads CASLGGQGRPSNQPQHF. CDR3 nucleotide sequence: TGTGCCAGCCTTGGGGGACAGGGCCGACCTAGCAATCAGCCCCAGCATTTT.